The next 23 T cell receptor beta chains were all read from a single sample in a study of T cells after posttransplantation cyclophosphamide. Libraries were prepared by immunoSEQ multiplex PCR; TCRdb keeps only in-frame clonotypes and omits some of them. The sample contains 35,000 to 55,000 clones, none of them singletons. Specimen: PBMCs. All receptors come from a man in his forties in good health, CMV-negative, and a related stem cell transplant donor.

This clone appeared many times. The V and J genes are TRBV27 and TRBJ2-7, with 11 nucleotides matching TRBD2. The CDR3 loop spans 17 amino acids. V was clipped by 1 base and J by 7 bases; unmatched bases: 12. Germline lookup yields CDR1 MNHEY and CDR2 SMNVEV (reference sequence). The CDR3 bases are TGTGCCAGCAGTTTATTAGGGACTAGCGGCCCGGCAGGGGAGCAGTACTTC. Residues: CASSLLGTSGPAGEQYF.

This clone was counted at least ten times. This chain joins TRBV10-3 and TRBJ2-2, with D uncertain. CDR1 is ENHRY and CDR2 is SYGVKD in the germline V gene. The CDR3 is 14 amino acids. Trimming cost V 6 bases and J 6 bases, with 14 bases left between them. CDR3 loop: CAIRAPGGAGELFF. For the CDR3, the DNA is TGTGCCATCAGGGCCCCGGGTGGCGCCGGGGAGCTGTTTTTT.

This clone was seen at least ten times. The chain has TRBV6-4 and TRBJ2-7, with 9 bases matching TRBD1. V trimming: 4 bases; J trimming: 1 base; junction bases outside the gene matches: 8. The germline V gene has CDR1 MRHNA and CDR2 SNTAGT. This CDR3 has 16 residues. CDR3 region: CASSGLRDRVSYEQYV. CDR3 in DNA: TGTGCCAGCAGTGGCTTAAGGGACAGGGTTTCCTACGAGCAGTACGTC.

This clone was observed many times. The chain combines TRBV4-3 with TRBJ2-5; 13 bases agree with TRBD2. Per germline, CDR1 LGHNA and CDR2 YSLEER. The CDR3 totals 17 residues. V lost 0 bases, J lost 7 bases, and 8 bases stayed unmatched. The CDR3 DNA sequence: TGCGCCAGCAGCCAAGAGTCCCCCACTAGCGGGAGGGTGACCCAGTACTTC. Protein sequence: CASSQESPTSGRVTQYF.

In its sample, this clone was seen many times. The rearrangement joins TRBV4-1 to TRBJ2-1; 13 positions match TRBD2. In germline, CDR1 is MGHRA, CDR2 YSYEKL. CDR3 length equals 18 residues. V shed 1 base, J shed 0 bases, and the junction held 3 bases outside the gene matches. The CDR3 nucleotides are TGCGCCAGCAGCCAAGGGACTAGCGGGGGTCCCTCCTACAATGAGCAGTTCTTC. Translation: CASSQGTSGGPSYNEQFF.

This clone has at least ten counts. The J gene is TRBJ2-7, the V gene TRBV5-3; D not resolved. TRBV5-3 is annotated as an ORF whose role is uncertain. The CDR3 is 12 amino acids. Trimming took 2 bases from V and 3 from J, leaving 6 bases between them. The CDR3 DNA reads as TGTGCCAGAAGCTTTACTTACTACGAGCAGTACGTC. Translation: CARSFTYYEQYV.

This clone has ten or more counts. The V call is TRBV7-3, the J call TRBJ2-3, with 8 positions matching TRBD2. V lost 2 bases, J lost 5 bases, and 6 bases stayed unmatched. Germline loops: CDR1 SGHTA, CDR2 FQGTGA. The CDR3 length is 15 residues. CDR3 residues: CASSLERLAGDTQYF. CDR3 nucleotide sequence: TGTGCCAGCAGCTTAGAGCGTCTAGCGGGAGATACGCAGTATTTT.

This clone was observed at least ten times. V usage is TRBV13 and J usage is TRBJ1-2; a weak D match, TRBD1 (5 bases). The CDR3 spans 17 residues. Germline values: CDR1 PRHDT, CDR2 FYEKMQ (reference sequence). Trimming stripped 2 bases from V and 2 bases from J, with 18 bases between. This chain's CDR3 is CASSLRGRGGTNYGYTF. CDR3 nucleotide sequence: TGTGCCAGCAGCTTAAGGGGTAGGGGAGGGACCAACTATGGCTACACCTTC.

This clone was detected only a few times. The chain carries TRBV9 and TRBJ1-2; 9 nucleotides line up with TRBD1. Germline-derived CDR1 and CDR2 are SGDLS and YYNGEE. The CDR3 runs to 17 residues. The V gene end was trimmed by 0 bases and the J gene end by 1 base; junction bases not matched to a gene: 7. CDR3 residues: CASSVGGQGAYNYGYTF. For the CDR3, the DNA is TGTGCCAGCAGCGTAGGGGGACAGGGAGCCTATAACTATGGCTACACCTTC.

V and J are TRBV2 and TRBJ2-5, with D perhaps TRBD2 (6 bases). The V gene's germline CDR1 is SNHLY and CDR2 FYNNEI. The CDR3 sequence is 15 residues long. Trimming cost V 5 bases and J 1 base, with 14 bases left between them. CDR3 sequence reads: CASSFGGRVQETQYF. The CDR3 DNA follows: TGTGCCAGCAGTTTCGGGGGACGGGTCCAAGAGACCCAGTACTTC.

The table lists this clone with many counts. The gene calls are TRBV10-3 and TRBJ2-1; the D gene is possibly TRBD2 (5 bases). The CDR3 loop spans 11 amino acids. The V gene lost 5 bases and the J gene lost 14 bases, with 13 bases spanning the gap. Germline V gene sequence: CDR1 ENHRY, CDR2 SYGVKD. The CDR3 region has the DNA TGTGCCATCAGTCTAGCCGGGGTTGAGTTCTTC. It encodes CAISLAGVEFF.

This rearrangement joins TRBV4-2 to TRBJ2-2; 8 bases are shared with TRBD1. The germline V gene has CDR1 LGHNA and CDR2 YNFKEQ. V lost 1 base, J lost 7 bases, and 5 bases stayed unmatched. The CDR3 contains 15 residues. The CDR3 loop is CASSQVAGGSGELFF. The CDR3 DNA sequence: TGTGCCAGCAGCCAAGTGGCAGGGGGCAGCGGGGAGCTGTTTTTT.

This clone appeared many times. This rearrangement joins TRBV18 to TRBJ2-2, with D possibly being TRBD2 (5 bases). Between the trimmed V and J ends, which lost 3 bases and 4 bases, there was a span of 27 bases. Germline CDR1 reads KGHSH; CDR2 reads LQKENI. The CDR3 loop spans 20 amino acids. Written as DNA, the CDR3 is TGTGCCAGCTCACCGCAGAGCATGCGAGCGGATATTGCGAGCACCGGGGAGCTGTTTTTT. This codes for CASSPQSMRADIASTGELFF.

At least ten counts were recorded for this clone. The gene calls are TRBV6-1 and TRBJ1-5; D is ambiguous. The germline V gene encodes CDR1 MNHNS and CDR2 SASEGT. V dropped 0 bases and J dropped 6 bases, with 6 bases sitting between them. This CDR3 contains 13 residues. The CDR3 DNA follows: TGTGCCAGCAGTGAAGCACCGGGTCAGCCCCAGCATTTT. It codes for CASSEAPGQPQHF.

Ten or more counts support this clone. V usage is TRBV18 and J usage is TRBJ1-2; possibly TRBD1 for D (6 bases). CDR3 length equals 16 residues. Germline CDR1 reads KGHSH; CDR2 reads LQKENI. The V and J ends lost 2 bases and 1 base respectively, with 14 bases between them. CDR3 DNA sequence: TGTGCCAGCTCACCAACACCTCAGGGGAATAACTATGGCTACACCTTC. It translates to CASSPTPQGNNYGYTF.

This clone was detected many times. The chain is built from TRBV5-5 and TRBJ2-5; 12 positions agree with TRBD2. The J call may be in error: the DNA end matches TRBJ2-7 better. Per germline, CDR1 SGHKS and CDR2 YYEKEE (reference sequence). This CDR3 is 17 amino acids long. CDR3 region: CASSRTSGASYSYEQYF. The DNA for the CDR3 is TGTGCCAGCAGCCGGACTAGCGGGGCGTCATATTCCTACGAGCAGTACTTC.

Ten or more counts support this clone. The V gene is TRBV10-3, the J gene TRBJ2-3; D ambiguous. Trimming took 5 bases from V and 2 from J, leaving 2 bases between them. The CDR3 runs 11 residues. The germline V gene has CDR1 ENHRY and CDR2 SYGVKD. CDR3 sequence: CAISYTDTQYF. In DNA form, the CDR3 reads TGTGCCATCAGTTACACAGATACGCAGTATTTT.

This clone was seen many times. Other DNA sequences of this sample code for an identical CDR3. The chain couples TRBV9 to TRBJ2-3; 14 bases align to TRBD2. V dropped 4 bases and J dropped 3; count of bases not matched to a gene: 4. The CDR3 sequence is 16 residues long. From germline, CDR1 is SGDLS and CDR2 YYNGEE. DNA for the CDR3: TGTGCCAGCAGCCCGGGACTAGCGGGGGTTACAGATACGCAGTATTTT. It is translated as CASSPGLAGVTDTQYF.

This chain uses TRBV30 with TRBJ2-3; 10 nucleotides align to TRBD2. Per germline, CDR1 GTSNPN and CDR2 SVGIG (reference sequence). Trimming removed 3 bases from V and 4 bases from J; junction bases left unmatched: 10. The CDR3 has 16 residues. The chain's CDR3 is CAWSSEASGRSDTQYF. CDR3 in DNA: TGTGCCTGGAGCTCCGAGGCTAGCGGGAGATCAGATACGCAGTATTTT.

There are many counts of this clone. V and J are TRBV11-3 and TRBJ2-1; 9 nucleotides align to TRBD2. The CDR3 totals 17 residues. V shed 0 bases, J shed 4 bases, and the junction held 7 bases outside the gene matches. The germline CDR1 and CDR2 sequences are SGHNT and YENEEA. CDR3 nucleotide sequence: TGTGCCAGCAGCTTAGATCTGGGCGGGAGGGCTTACAATGAGCAGTTCTTC. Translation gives CASSLDLGGRAYNEQFF.

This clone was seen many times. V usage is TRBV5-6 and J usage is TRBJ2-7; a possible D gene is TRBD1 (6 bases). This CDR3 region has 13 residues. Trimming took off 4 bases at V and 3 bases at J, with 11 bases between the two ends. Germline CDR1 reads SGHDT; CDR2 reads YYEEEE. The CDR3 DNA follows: TGTGCCAGCAGCCGAGGACAGAACTACGAGCAGTACTTC. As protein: CASSRGQNYEQYF. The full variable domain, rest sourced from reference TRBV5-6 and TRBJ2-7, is DAGVTQSPTHLIKTRGQQVTLRCSPKSGHDTVSWYQQALGQGPQFIFQYYEEEERQRGNFPDRFSGHQFPNYSSELNVNALLLGDSALYLCASSRGQNYEQYFGPGTRLTVT.

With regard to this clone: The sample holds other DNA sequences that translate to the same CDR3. The CDR3: CASSLDSSTDTQYF. The DNA for the CDR3 is TGTGCCAGCAGCCTGGACAGCAGCACAGATACGCAGTATTTT. The chain employs TRBV7-2 and TRBJ2-3; TRBD1 is a possible D gene (6 bases). Per the germline V gene, CDR1 is SGHTA and CDR2 is FQGNSA. This CDR3 is built from 14 residues. With 5 bases removed from V and 0 bases from J, the gap between germline ends came to 9 bases.

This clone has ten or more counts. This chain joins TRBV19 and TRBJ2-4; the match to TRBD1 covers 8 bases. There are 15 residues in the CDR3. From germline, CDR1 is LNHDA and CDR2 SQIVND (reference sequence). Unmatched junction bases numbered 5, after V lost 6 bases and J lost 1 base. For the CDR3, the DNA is TGTGCCAGTAGCGACAGGGGCTTTGCCAAAAACATTCAGTACTTC. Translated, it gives CASSDRGFAKNIQYF.